Listed below are T cell receptor beta chains from one sample, sequenced in a study of Ad26.COV2.S vaccination and SARS-CoV-2 variants. This table comes from immunoSEQ multiplex PCR, and its TCRdb copy is limited to in-frame clones, with some not included. In the table there are approximately 400,000 clones, around four fifths of which are singletons. The source was peripheral blood, collected in a trial of Ad26.COV2.S vaccine versus placebo. The receptor set was obtained from a person aged 18 to 59 who received the Ad26.COV2.S COVID-19 vaccine or a placebo. CDR3s include the opening cysteine and the closing phenylalanine or tryptophan. The D gene is left open where the match is weak. Expanded clones get a size class; other rows say once, few or many, or leave the size out.

V gene: TRBV18; clone size: once; D gene: NA; J gene: TRBJ1-1; CDR3 DNA: TGTGCCAGCTCACCGTTGGGACCCCCCAACACTGAAGCTTTCTTT; CDR3 protein: CASSPLGPPNTEAFF
V gene: TRBV27; clone size: NA; D gene: TRBD1; J gene: TRBJ1-2; CDR3 DNA: TGTGCCAGCAGAAACAGGGGAACACTCGATGGCTACACCTTC; CDR3 protein: CASRNRGTLDGYTF
V gene: TRBV5-5; clone size: NA; D gene: NA; J gene: TRBJ2-5; CDR3 DNA: TGTGCCAGCCGATGGGACTTCTTAGGTACCCAGTACTTC; CDR3 protein: CASRWDFLGTQYF
V gene: TRBV4-1; clone size: NA; D gene: TRBD1; J gene: TRBJ1-4; CDR3 DNA: TGCGCCAGCAGCCTCCAAGGGACAGGGGGGTGGGGAAAACTGTTTTTT; CDR3 protein: CASSLQGTGGWGKLFF
V gene: TRBV5-4; clone size: NA; D gene: NA; J gene: TRBJ1-4; CDR3 DNA: TGTGCCAGCAGCTTCGGCCCCGAAGGACCAGCTAATGAAAAACTGTTTTTT; CDR3 protein: CASSFGPEGPANEKLFF
V gene: TRBV15; clone size: once; D gene: TRBD2; J gene: TRBJ2-1; CDR3 DNA: TGTGCCACCAGCAGTAGCGGGGGGGCCTACAATGAGCAGTTCTTC; CDR3 protein: CATSSSGGAYNEQFF
V gene: TRBV7-9; clone size: NA; D gene: TRBD1; J gene: TRBJ1-2; CDR3 DNA: TGTGCCAGCAAGCAGGGGGCGTCTGGCTACACCTTC; CDR3 protein: CASKQGASGYTF
V gene: TRBV5-6; clone size: NA; D gene: NA; J gene: TRBJ1-1; CDR3 DNA: TGTGCCAGCAGCGAATGGTTGAACACTGAAGCTTTCTTT; CDR3 protein: CASSEWLNTEAFF
V gene: TRBV4-1; clone size: few; D gene: NA; J gene: TRBJ1-2; CDR3 DNA: TGCGCCAGCAGCCAAGACGCGGGTCCTGGCGGGAATGGCTACACCTTC; CDR3 protein: CASSQDAGPGGNGYTF
V gene: TRBV3-1/TRBV3-2; clone size: NA; D gene: NA; J gene: TRBJ2-2; CDR3 DNA: TGTGCCAGCAGCCAAGATTCCCCCCTCACCGGGGAGCTGTTTTTT; CDR3 protein: CASSQDSPLTGELFF
V gene: TRBV11-3; clone size: NA; D gene: NA; J gene: TRBJ2-7; CDR3 DNA: TGTGCCAGCAGCCGAGAGGGACAAAAGTCCTACGAGCAGTACTTC; CDR3 protein: CASSREGQKSYEQYF
V gene: TRBV19; clone size: NA; D gene: TRBD2; J gene: TRBJ2-5; CDR3 DNA: TGTGCCAGCAGTATTGGGACTAGCGGTGTAGAGACCCAGTACTTC; CDR3 protein: CASSIGTSGVETQYF
V gene: TRBV20-1; clone size: NA; D gene: NA; J gene: TRBJ2-3; CDR3 DNA: TGCAGTGCTAGTGGGGGTTGGGGTATCACAGATACGCAGTATTTT; CDR3 protein: CSASGGWGITDTQYF
V gene: TRBV4-3; clone size: NA; D gene: NA; J gene: TRBJ2-1; CDR3 DNA: TGCGCCAGCAGTAGTAGCGTCTTTATCTCCTACAATGAGCAGTTCTTC; CDR3 protein: CASSSSVFISYNEQFF
V gene: TRBV19; clone size: few; D gene: NA; J gene: TRBJ1-6; CDR3 DNA: TGTGCCAGTAGTCGGGTTGGCGGACAGAGTAATTCACCCCTCCACTTT; CDR3 protein: CASSRVGGQSNSPLHF
V gene: TRBV19; clone size: NA; D gene: TRBD2; J gene: TRBJ2-1; CDR3 DNA: TGTGCCAGTAGTGTCGGACTAGCGGGAGATCCGTTCTTC; CDR3 protein: CASSVGLAGDPFF
V gene: TRBV9; clone size: few; D gene: NA; J gene: TRBJ2-7; CDR3 DNA: TGTGCCAGCAGCGTAGACTATGGGGGTATGTACGAGCAGTACTTC; CDR3 protein: CASSVDYGGMYEQYF
V gene: TRBV5-6; clone size: NA; D gene: NA; J gene: TRBJ2-7; CDR3 DNA: TGTGCCAGCAGCTTAGGAGCATACGAGCAGTACTTC; CDR3 protein: CASSLGAYEQYF
V gene: TRBV27; clone size: once; D gene: NA; J gene: TRBJ2-5; CDR3 DNA: TGTGCCAGCAGCCTTCAGGGCCGGGAAGAGACCCAGTACTTC; CDR3 protein: CASSLQGREETQYF
V gene: TRBV6-2/TRBV6-3; clone size: once; D gene: NA; J gene: TRBJ2-7; CDR3 DNA: TGTGCCAGCAGTTCCGGGGTTCGGTACGAGCAGTACTTC; CDR3 protein: CASSSGVRYEQYF
V gene: TRBV14; clone size: NA; D gene: NA; J gene: TRBJ2-7; CDR3 DNA: TGTGCCAGCAGCCGTTTGGCGACCTCGTCCTACGAGCAGTACTTC; CDR3 protein: CASSRLATSSYEQYF
V gene: TRBV5-4; clone size: once; D gene: TRBD2; J gene: TRBJ2-5; CDR3 DNA: TGTGCCAGCAGCCCCCTGGCGGGAGGCGGAGAGACCCAGTACTTC; CDR3 protein: CASSPLAGGGETQYF
V gene: TRBV20-1; clone size: NA; D gene: NA; J gene: TRBJ1-2; CDR3 DNA: TGCAGTGCTAGTTGGCAGGGAAGGGGCTACACCTTC; CDR3 protein: CSASWQGRGYTF
V gene: TRBV2; clone size: NA; D gene: NA; J gene: TRBJ2-2; CDR3 DNA: TGTGCCACCCCCGACAGAGCCGAAACCGGGGAGCTGTTTTTT; CDR3 protein: CATPDRAETGELFF
V gene: TRBV7-2; clone size: once; D gene: TRBD1; J gene: TRBJ1-3; CDR3 DNA: TGTGCCAGCAGCTCGACAGGGGGCGCCGGAAACACCATATATTTT; CDR3 protein: CASSSTGGAGNTIYF
V gene: TRBV10-3; clone size: NA; D gene: NA; J gene: TRBJ1-5; CDR3 DNA: TGTGCCATCAGTGAGTCGGGCAATCAGCCCCAGCATTTT; CDR3 protein: CAISESGNQPQHF
V gene: TRBV7-2; clone size: NA; D gene: NA; J gene: TRBJ1-2; CDR3 DNA: TGTGCCAGCAGCTTAGTAGGGGCCTACTATGGCTACACCTTC; CDR3 protein: CASSLVGAYYGYTF
V gene: TRBV19; clone size: NA; D gene: NA; J gene: TRBJ1-2; CDR3 DNA: TGTGCCAGTAGTATAGTACAGGGCCGCTATGGCTACACCTTC; CDR3 protein: CASSIVQGRYGYTF
V gene: TRBV5-1; clone size: NA; D gene: NA; J gene: TRBJ1-2; CDR3 DNA: TGCGCCAGCAGCTTTCGTGGGGGCTATGGCTACACCTTC; CDR3 protein: CASSFRGGYGYTF
V gene: TRBV5-6; clone size: NA; D gene: NA; J gene: TRBJ2-7; CDR3 DNA: TGTGCCAGCAGCCTGCAGACCGAGCAGTACTTC; CDR3 protein: CASSLQTEQYF
V gene: TRBV5-6; clone size: few; D gene: NA; J gene: TRBJ1-1; CDR3 DNA: TGTGCCAGCAGCTTGTGGGGGCGCGAGGCTTTCTTT; CDR3 protein: CASSLWGREAFF
V gene: TRBV13; clone size: NA; D gene: TRBD1; J gene: TRBJ1-2; CDR3 DNA: TGTGCCAGCACCGTGACAGGGGCTGTCGGCTACACCTTC; CDR3 protein: CASTVTGAVGYTF
V gene: TRBV5-1; clone size: NA; D gene: TRBD1; J gene: TRBJ1-1; CDR3 DNA: TGCGCCAGCAGCAGACAGGGGACTGAAGCTTTCTTT; CDR3 protein: CASSRQGTEAFF
V gene: TRBV9; clone size: NA; D gene: TRBD2; J gene: TRBJ2-2; CDR3 DNA: TGTGCCAGCAGCTCGAGCTCCAAGCGGGGGGCAACCTTTGGCGGGGAGCTGTTTTTT; CDR3 protein: CASSSSSKRGATFGGELFF
V gene: TRBV2; clone size: NA; D gene: NA; J gene: TRBJ1-2; CDR3 DNA: TGTGCCAGCAGTTCCGGACCGTTCTACACCTTC; CDR3 protein: CASSSGPFYTF
V gene: TRBV24-1; clone size: once; D gene: NA; J gene: TRBJ2-3; CDR3 DNA: TGTGCCACCAGTGATTCGGCCTTCACAGATACGCAGTATTTT; CDR3 protein: CATSDSAFTDTQYF
V gene: TRBV3-1/TRBV3-2; clone size: few; D gene: NA; J gene: TRBJ1-4; CDR3 DNA: TGTGCCAGCAGCCCCAGTGGGGACGAAAAACTGTTTTTT; CDR3 protein: CASSPSGDEKLFF
V gene: TRBV20-1; clone size: NA; D gene: NA; J gene: TRBJ2-1; CDR3 DNA: TGCAGTGCTAGTGGTGGGCTAACCTACAATGAGCAGTTCTTC; CDR3 protein: CSASGGLTYNEQFF